This TCR beta chain was sequenced in a study of cytotoxic CD8 clonotypes in ibrutinib-treated CLL. Across the study: Partial responses totalled some 24 and complete responses 2; after median around 72 months, approximately 15 remained remitted and approximately 12 progressed. Response samples were taken after a median around 13 months of treatment, range 6 to 36. Mean productive templates were roughly 280,000; mean productive rearrangements were around 91,000.

The planned depth of sequencing spanned 1 in 200,000 to 1 in 1 million T cells. Libraries were prepared by immunoSEQ multiplex PCR; TCRdb keeps only in-frame clonotypes and omits some of them. In the table there are around 310,000 clones, roughly 79% of which are singletons. The CDR3 loop spans 16 amino acids. The ends lost 0 bases at V and 0 bases at J; junction bases unmatched: 6. Germline V gene sequence: CDR1 SGHRS, CDR2 YFSETQ. The source of this sequence is a human donor with chronic lymphocytic leukemia. The specimen comprised PBMCs, sampled before ibrutinib treatment. The J gene is TRBJ2-7, the V gene TRBV5-1; 7 nucleotides line up with TRBD2. CDR3 nucleotide sequence: TGCGCCAGCAGCTTGGATCCTAGCGGCAGCTCCTACGAGCAGTACTTC. Protein sequence: CASSLDPSGSSYEQYF.